A single sample gave rise to the 31 T cell receptor beta chains below, sequenced in a study of OX40 agonist ivuxolimab in advanced cancers. Method: immunoSEQ multiplex PCR; TCRdb's copy keeps in-frame clones and lacks some. The sample contains about 100,000 clones, approximately 91% of which appear only once. The sample here was CD4+ or CD8+ T cells sorted from blood, taken in a trial of the OX40 agonist ivuxolimab. These receptors were obtained from an adult with an advanced solid tumor such as melanoma, head and neck, liver or kidney cancer.

This chain joins TRBV5-1 and TRBJ1-5, with D tentatively TRBD1 (5 bases). CDR3 size: 15 residues. Germline CDR1 is SGHRS and CDR2 is YFSETQ. Trimming removed 0 bases from V and 1 base from J, with 8 bases in between. The CDR3 protein is CASSLDWDSNQPQHF. CDR3 in DNA: TGCGCCAGCAGCTTGGACTGGGACAGCAATCAGCCCCAGCATTTT.

The chain links TRBV10-3 to TRBJ2-7; 8 bases are shared with TRBD1. The CDR3 length is 15 residues. Germline lookup yields CDR1 ENHRY and CDR2 SYGVKD. The trim removed 5 bases at V and 5 bases at J, leaving 11 bases unmatched. The CDR3 is CAISKPQGGKDEQYF. As DNA, the CDR3 is TGTGCCATCAGTAAGCCACAGGGGGGCAAAGACGAGCAGTACTTC.

This sequence joins TRBV28 and TRBJ1-1, with D uncertain. The CDR3 covers 14 residues. Trimming left V 1 base short and J 11 bases short, with 17 bases between. From germline, CDR1 is MDHEN and CDR2 SYDVKM. The DNA for the CDR3 is TGTGCCAGCAGTTTATCGTCCCCAGGAGGGCGGGCTTTCTTT. Translating gives CASSLSSPGGRAFF.

CDR3 bases: TGTGCCAGCTCAAAGGGAACAGGGACCATGAACACTGAAGCTTTCTTT. Its protein is CASSKGTGTMNTEAFF. The chain carries TRBV18 and TRBJ1-1; maybe TRBD1 (6 bases). The germline V gene encodes CDR1 KGHSH and CDR2 LQKENI. This CDR3 has 16 amino acids. V was trimmed by 5 bases and J by 0 bases, leaving 16 bases between them.

The genes are TRBV5-1 and TRBJ2-5, with TRBD2 as a possible D gene (5 bases). The CDR3 sequence is 13 residues long. Germline-derived CDR1 and CDR2 are SGHRS and YFSETQ. The germline V and J ends were trimmed by 4 bases and 4 bases, with 11 bases remaining between them. CDR3: CASSSNAGETQYF. The CDR3 DNA reads TGCGCCAGCAGCAGTAATGCGGGAGAGACCCAGTACTTC.

The rearrangement links TRBV6-1 to TRBJ1-2; TRBD1 matches 9 bases. Unmatched junction bases numbered 6, after V lost 3 bases and J lost 1 base. This CDR3 comprises 16 residues. Looked up from germline, CDR1 is MNHNS and CDR2 is SASEGT. The CDR3 spells CASSEVGQGLNYGYTF. CDR3 bases: TGTGCCAGCAGTGAGGTCGGACAGGGGCTTAACTATGGCTACACCTTC.

The chain joins TRBV7-7 to TRBJ2-1, with D perhaps TRBD2 (5 bases). The CDR3 length is 13 residues. The V gene lost 2 bases and the J gene lost 12 bases, with 14 bases spanning the gap. Germline V gene data show CDR1 as SSHAT and CDR2 as FNYEAQ (reference sequence). CDR3: CASSLTAASVQFF. In DNA, the CDR3 is TGTGCCAGCAGCTTAACAGCGGCCAGTGTGCAGTTCTTC.

J is TRBJ2-5 and V is TRBV7-2; possibly TRBD1 for D (6 bases). The CDR3 totals 16 residues. With 2 bases removed from V and 1 base from J, the gap between germline ends came to 14 bases. Germline V gene data show CDR1 as SGHTA and CDR2 as FQGNSA. The CDR3 sequence: CASSLHLGQPQETQYF. The CDR3 DNA reads TGTGCCAGCAGCTTACACCTAGGACAGCCCCAAGAGACCCAGTACTTC. The variable domain in full, completed from reference TRBV7-2 and TRBJ2-5, reads GAGVSQSPSNKVTEKGKDVELRCDPISGHTALYWYRQSLGQGLEFLIYFQGNSAPDKSGLPSDRFSAERTGGSVSTLTIQRTQQEDSAVYLCASSLHLGQPQETQYFGPGTRLLVL.

The rearrangement links TRBV7-2 to TRBJ2-5; weak D call: TRBD1 (5 bases). V was cut by 2 bases and J by 5 bases, with 12 bases left in between. This CDR3 comprises 14 residues. CDR1 SGHTA and CDR2 FQGNSA come from the germline V gene. The CDR3 nucleotides read TGTGCCAGCAGCTTAAATCAGGGTTGGGAGACCCAGTACTTC. It is translated as CASSLNQGWETQYF.

This chain links TRBV5-1 with TRBJ2-3; a weak D match, TRBD2 (5 bases). The germline CDR1 and CDR2 sequences are SGHRS and YFSETQ. CDR3 size: 13 residues. The V gene lost 4 bases and the J gene lost 2 bases, with 8 bases spanning the gap. CDR3 amino acids: CASSPTTTDTQYF. CDR3 DNA: TGCGCCAGCAGCCCGACTACCACAGATACGCAGTATTTT.

V is TRBV5-1 and J is TRBJ2-7; D possibly corresponds to TRBD2 (5 bases). The germline V gene encodes CDR1 SGHRS and CDR2 YFSETQ. This CDR3 comprises 14 residues. Trimming removed 7 bases from V and 7 bases from J, with 21 bases in between. CDR3 bases: TGCGCCAGCCTTAGTCATCCGGGTTCGGGGGAGCAGTACTTC. It yields the protein CASLSHPGSGEQYF.

In this sample, this clone turned up once. The J gene is TRBJ2-3, the V gene TRBV7-6; TRBD2 matches at 9 bases. V trimming: 3 bases; J trimming: 11 bases; junction bases outside the gene matches: 9. Germline V gene sequence: CDR1 SGHVS, CDR2 FNYEAQ. The CDR3 length is 14 residues. CDR3 nucleotides: TGTGCCAGCAGCTTTGCGGGGGGGGTTTGGGAGCAGTATTTT. The encoded protein is CASSFAGGVWEQYF.

The chain recombines TRBV18 with TRBJ2-7; 8 bases are shared with TRBD2. Germline trimming cut 3 bases from V and 1 base from J; bases unmatched to any gene: 8. From germline, CDR1 is KGHSH and CDR2 LQKENI. There are 16 residues in the CDR3. The CDR3 nucleotides are TGTGCCAGCTCACCCCGAAGCGGGAGTTCATCCTACGAGCAGTACTTC. Translated, it gives CASSPRSGSSSYEQYF.

The rearrangement links TRBV19 to TRBJ2-1, with D maybe TRBD1 (5 bases). Looked up from germline, CDR1 is LNHDA and CDR2 is SQIVND (reference sequence). V was pared by 7 bases and J by 2 bases, with 9 bases between. The CDR3 loop spans 13 amino acids. CDR3 residues: CASTTTAYNEQFF. CDR3 coding DNA: TGTGCCAGTACTACGACAGCCTACAATGAGCAGTTCTTC.

The gene calls are TRBV10-2 and TRBJ1-1; D is perhaps TRBD1 (6 bases). Germline CDR1 reads WSHSY; CDR2 reads SAAADI. The CDR3 loop spans 14 amino acids. V was pared by 7 bases and J by 5 bases, with 17 bases between. CDR3 amino acids: CASTHRTVATEAFF. CDR3 DNA: TGCGCCAGCACCCACCGGACAGTAGCGACTGAAGCTTTCTTT.

CDR3: CAISEPDLYYGYTF. The CDR3 DNA follows: TGTGCCATCAGTGAGCCTGACTTATACTATGGCTACACCTTC. The chain uses TRBV10-3 and TRBJ1-2; D unresolved. The germline V gene has CDR1 ENHRY and CDR2 SYGVKD. V shed 2 bases and J shed 3 bases, with 10 bases lying between them. This CDR3 has 14 amino acids.

The chain combines TRBV6-5 with TRBJ2-7; 8 nucleotides match TRBD2. The CDR3 runs 12 residues. With V trimmed by 6 bases and J by 6 bases, 4 bases remained unmatched. The V gene's germline CDR1 is MNHEY and CDR2 SVGAGI. The CDR3 bases are TGTGCCAGCAGGTCCGGGGGGGCCGAGCAGTACTTC. This codes for CASRSGGAEQYF.

The V gene is TRBV5-1, the J gene TRBJ2-5; D perhaps matches TRBD1 (6 bases). CDR3 length: 16 amino acids. Trimming removed 4 bases at V and 1 base at J, with 17 bases between. Germline V gene sequence: CDR1 SGHRS, CDR2 YFSETQ. The CDR3 region is CASSRGTMTGQETQYF. The CDR3 DNA reads as TGCGCCAGCAGCCGGGGCACCATGACAGGCCAAGAGACCCAGTACTTC.

The rearrangement uses TRBV4-2 and TRBJ2-1, with D perhaps assigned TRBD1 or TRBD2 (5 bases each). Germline CDR1 and CDR2: LGHNA and YNFKEQ. CDR3 length equals 15 residues. V lost 3 bases and J 0 bases, leaving 9 bases between the germline ends. The CDR3 bases are TGTGCCAGCAGCCAGTCAGGGAGCTCCTACAATGAGCAGTTCTTC. Translating it yields CASSQSGSSYNEQFF.

The V and J genes are TRBV5-1 and TRBJ2-5; the match to TRBD1 covers 8 bases. The ends lost 3 bases at V and 4 bases at J; junction bases unmatched: 5. This CDR3 comprises 14 residues. Germline V lookup: CDR1 SGHRS, CDR2 YFSETQ. CDR3 loop: CASSYGQGGETQYF. CDR3 nucleotide sequence: TGCGCCAGCAGCTATGGACAGGGCGGAGAGACCCAGTACTTC.

V and J are TRBV7-8 and TRBJ2-5; D assignment may be TRBD1 or TRBD2 (6 bases each). The CDR3 runs 12 residues. V was pared by 7 bases and J by 5 bases, with 11 bases between. Germline V gene data show CDR1 as SGHVS and CDR2 as FQNEAQ. This CDR3 is CASKGGVETQYF. CDR3 DNA sequence: TGTGCCAGCAAGGGGGGCGTGGAGACCCAGTACTTC.

This chain joins TRBV18 and TRBJ2-5; 7 nucleotides match TRBD1. Germline CDR1 reads KGHSH; CDR2 reads LQKENI. The length of the CDR3 is 16 residues. V shed 2 bases, J shed 4 bases, and the junction held 10 bases outside the gene matches. This CDR3 reads CASSPSVQGKGETQYF. DNA of the CDR3: TGTGCCAGCTCACCATCGGTACAGGGGAAGGGAGAGACCCAGTACTTC.

This chain joins TRBV19 and TRBJ1-1, with 8 bases matching TRBD1. CDR1 and CDR2 from the germline V gene are LNHDA and SQIVND (reference sequence). This CDR3 has 16 residues. The V segment lost 3 bases and the J segment 1 base; nucleotides outside the gene matches: 7. The CDR3 bases are TGTGCCAGTAGTATTGGGACAGGCCGCGGGAACACTGAAGCTTTCTTT. This encodes CASSIGTGRGNTEAFF.

The genes are TRBV5-1 and TRBJ2-2; D gene unclear. Germline CDR1 and CDR2: SGHRS and YFSETQ. V was pared by 4 bases and J by 2 bases, with 9 bases between. This CDR3 has 14 amino acids. CDR3 loop: CASSALTNTGELFF. Here the CDR3 DNA reads TGCGCCAGCAGCGCCCTCACAAACACCGGGGAGCTGTTTTTT.

V is TRBV4-3 and J is TRBJ2-2; 8 bases are shared with TRBD2. Germline trimming cut 3 bases from V and 1 base from J; bases unmatched to any gene: 1. Germline CDR1 and CDR2: LGHNA and YSLEER. The CDR3 has 15 residues. The CDR3 loop is CASSHLAGNTGELFF. The CDR3 coding sequence is TGCGCCAGCAGCCACCTAGCGGGGAACACCGGGGAGCTGTTTTTT.

The genes are TRBV11-3 and TRBJ1-1, with a possible D match to TRBD1 (5 bases). The CDR3 contains 15 residues. V was cut by 0 bases and J by 6 bases, with 14 bases left in between. Per the germline V gene, CDR1 is SGHNT and CDR2 is YENEEA. The CDR3 loop reads CASSLDQGVAAEAFF. CDR3 nucleotides: TGTGCCAGCAGCTTAGACCAGGGAGTCGCGGCTGAAGCTTTCTTT.

The chain recombines TRBV6-1 with TRBJ2-5; TRBD1 matches at 12 bases. The V gene end was trimmed by 3 bases and the J gene end by 4 bases; junction bases not matched to a gene: 3. CDR3 length: 15 amino acids. In germline, CDR1 is MNHNS, CDR2 SASEGT. The CDR3 sequence: CASSEGTGGGETQYF. The CDR3 nucleotides are TGTGCCAGCAGTGAGGGGACAGGGGGCGGAGAGACCCAGTACTTC.

V and J are TRBV2 and TRBJ1-5, with D possibly TRBD1 on 5 matching bases. V was trimmed by 6 bases and J by 0 bases, leaving 9 bases between them. This CDR3 has 14 amino acids. From germline, CDR1 is SNHLY and CDR2 FYNNEI. The CDR3 region is CASSVDSSNQPQHF. As DNA, the CDR3 is TGTGCCAGCAGCGTTGACAGTAGCAATCAGCCCCAGCATTTT.

This chain links TRBV7-8 with TRBJ1-1; D is unresolved. Germline CDR1 and CDR2: SGHVS and FQNEAQ. Trimming left V 1 base short and J 8 bases short, with 11 bases between. The CDR3 runs 13 residues. The CDR3 sequence: CASSLVPGLEAFF. The CDR3 nucleotides read TGTGCCAGCAGCTTAGTTCCGGGCCTCGAAGCTTTCTTT.

The genes are TRBV9 and TRBJ2-1; no definite D call. Trimming shortened V by 2 bases and J by 9 bases, and 12 bases separated the two germline ends. CDR1 is SGDLS, CDR2 YYNGEE, per germline. The CDR3 contains 13 residues. The CDR3 DNA is TGTGCCAGCAGCGTGTATACGGGCGTTGAGCAGTTCTTC. Translation: CASSVYTGVEQFF.

The chain employs TRBV11-2 and TRBJ1-3; 8 bases agree with TRBD1. Germline lookup yields CDR1 SGHAT and CDR2 FQNNGV. Trimming removed 1 base from V and 3 bases from J; junction bases left unmatched: 5. The CDR3 totals 16 residues. The CDR3 region is CASSLGAGGSGNTIYF. DNA of the CDR3: TGTGCCAGCAGCTTAGGGGCAGGGGGCAGTGGAAACACCATATATTTT.